Each of the 4 T cell receptor beta chains below was sequenced from the same sample in a study of breast tumors, draining lymph nodes, adjacent tissues. Breast cancer patients provided tissue from their axillary draining lymph nodes. TCRdb called the multiplex PCR reads again in MiXCR, with one record for every CDR3 protein. Of about 80,000 distinct CDR3 sequences in the sample, about 21% were seen once. The sample taken for sequencing was axillary lymph node tissue. These receptors were taken from a female donor with breast cancer. Some clones in this sample may be carry-over from other donors' samples.

There are many counts of this clonotype. The chain uses TRBV25-1 and TRBJ2-7; D is possibly TRBD2 (6 bases). The CDR3 is 13 residues long. Deletions cut 8 bases from V and 3 bases from J, with 14 bases between. Germline V CDR1 and CDR2: MGHDK, SYGVNS. The CDR3 loop reads CASGLTGDYEQYF. The CDR3 bases are TGTGCCAGCGGACTAACAGGTGACTACGAGCAGTACTTC.

This clonotype was seen ten or more times. V usage is TRBV5-1 and J usage is TRBJ1-4; tentatively, D is TRBD1 (6 bases). From germline, CDR1 is SGHRS and CDR2 YFSETQ. This CDR3 contains 14 residues. Trimming stripped 0 bases from V and 8 bases from J, with 11 bases between. CDR3 sequence: CASSLAGAGEKLFF. DNA of the CDR3: TGCGCCAGCAGCTTGGCGGGGGCAGGGGAAAAACTGTTTTTT.

CDR3 DNA sequence: TGTGCCAGCAGAAGCGGATCGAACACTGAAGCTTTCTTT. It codes for CASRSGSNTEAFF. The chain is built from TRBV7-3 and TRBJ1-1; D is ambiguous. The germline CDR1 and CDR2 sequences are SGHTA and FQGTGA. V was pared by 6 bases and J by 1 base, with 9 bases between. The CDR3 is 13 amino acids. Full variable domain (rest looked up from reference TRBV7-3 and TRBJ1-1): GAGVSQTPSNKVTEKGKYVELRCDPISGHTALYWYRQSLGQGPEFLIYFQGTGAADDSGLPNDRFFAVRPEGSVSTLKIQRTERGDSAVYLCASRSGSNTEAFFGQGTRLTVV.

This clonotype appeared many times. The rearrangement joins TRBV7-2 to TRBJ2-7; 7 nucleotides align to TRBD2. This CDR3 has 15 residues. CDR1 is SGHTA and CDR2 is FQGNSA in the germline V gene. V lost 1 base to trimming and J lost 5 bases; unmatched junction nucleotides: 8. DNA of the CDR3: TGTGCCAGCAGCTTAGTGGGCGGGAGTAGTCACGAGCAGTACTTC. It codes for CASSLVGGSSHEQYF.